This T cell receptor (beta chain) was captured by sequencing in a study of CD8+ T cells in alopecia areata. As for this clone: Antigen specificity is unknown.

The study, taken as a whole, reports: The study found that many expanded lesional clones persisted in scalp and blood during tofacitinib.

Treatment described: oral pan-JAK inhibitor, 5-10 mg twice daily. PBMCs served as the source from which CD4+ and CD8+ T cells were sorted. Reverse transcribed after extraction, RNA yielded cDNA as the sequencing template. The table came from immunoSEQ multiplex PCR; TCRdb's copy has only in-frame clones and leaves some out. The table has 200,000 or so clones, roughly 64% seen once. Trimming removed 2 bases at V and 2 bases at J, with 13 bases between. This CDR3 is built from 15 residues. Germline lookup yields CDR1 LNHNV and CDR2 YYDKDF (reference sequence). The receptor was isolated from a human donor with alopecia areata. The starting material was CD4+ T cells sorted from blood, obtained at week 24, from a patient treated with tofacitinib. The chain carries TRBV15 and TRBJ2-7; perhaps TRBD1 as D (6 bases). CDR3 protein: CATSRSPTGAYEQYF. CDR3 coding DNA: TGTGCCACCAGCAGATCCCCGACAGGAGCCTACGAGCAGTACTTC.